This T cell receptor (beta chain) was identified during a study of cytomegalovirus exposure and HLA in healthy donors. Researchers ran the PCR with 60 Vbeta and 13 Jbeta primers. Profiling relied on immunoSEQ multiplex PCR, and the TCRdb table lists in-frame clones only, not all of them. This sample carries approximately 130,000 clones, 81% of them seen once, and the ten largest clones take roughly 2%. Unmatched junction bases numbered 5, after V lost 6 bases and J lost 8 bases. CDR1 is SNHLY, CDR2 FYNNEI, per germline. This CDR3 region has 14 residues. The TCR comes from a young man in good health and CMV-seronegative. The specimen sequenced was PBMCs. The chain recombines TRBV2 with TRBJ2-1; TRBD1 agrees at 12 bases. The CDR3 here is CASSIGTGGHEQFF. The CDR3 DNA reads as TGTGCCAGCAGCATCGGGACAGGGGGCCATGAGCAGTTCTTC.